The following is a T cell receptor (beta chain) sequence with its context. V was pared by 6 bases and J by 4 bases, with 15 bases between. The CDR3 covers 14 residues. CDR1 is MNHEY and CDR2 is SVGEGT in the germline V gene. The sample is drawn from a study of CD8 T cells in Susac syndrome. RNA in amounts of roughly 0.5 to 1 ug was reverse transcribed with random hexamers. MiXCR, applied by TCRdb to the immunoSEQ multiplex PCR reads, yields one record per CDR3 protein. The repertoire holds roughly 75,000 distinct CDR3 sequences, with just over 90% as singletons. J is TRBJ1-2 and V is TRBV6-2 or TRBV6-3, with D unclear. This clonotype originated in a human donor with Susac syndrome. The sequencing sample was made of CD4+ T cells from PBMCs. CDR3 in DNA: TGTGCCAGCAGCCTGGTGACCGGGGTCTATGGCTACACCTTC. Translation: CASSLVTGVYGYTF.